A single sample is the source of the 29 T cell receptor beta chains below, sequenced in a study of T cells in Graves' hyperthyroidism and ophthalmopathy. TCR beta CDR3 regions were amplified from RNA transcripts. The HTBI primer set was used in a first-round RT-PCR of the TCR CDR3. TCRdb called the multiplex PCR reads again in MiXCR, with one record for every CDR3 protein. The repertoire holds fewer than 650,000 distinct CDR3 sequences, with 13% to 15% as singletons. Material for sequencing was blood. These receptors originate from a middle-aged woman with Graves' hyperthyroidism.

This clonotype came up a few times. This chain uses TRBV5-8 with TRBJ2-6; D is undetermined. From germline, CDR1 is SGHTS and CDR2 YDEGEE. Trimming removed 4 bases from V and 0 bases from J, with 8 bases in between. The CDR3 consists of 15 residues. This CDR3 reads CASSPADSGANVLTF. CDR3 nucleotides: TGTGCCAGCAGCCCCGCGGACTCTGGGGCCAACGTCCTGACTTTC.

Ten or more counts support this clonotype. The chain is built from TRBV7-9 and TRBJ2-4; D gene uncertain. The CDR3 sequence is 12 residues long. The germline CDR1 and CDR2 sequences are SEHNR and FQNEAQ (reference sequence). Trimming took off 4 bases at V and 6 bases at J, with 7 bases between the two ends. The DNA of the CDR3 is TGTGCCAGCAGCTCAGGTCCAAACATTCAGTACTTC. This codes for CASSSGPNIQYF.

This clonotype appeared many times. DNA for the CDR3: TGTGCCAGCAGTGCGGGCCGCCCCTCCTACGAGCAGTACTTC. This codes for CASSAGRPSYEQYF. This chain joins TRBV2 and TRBJ2-7; D unresolved. The CDR3 contains 14 residues. The V end lost 4 bases, the J end lost 0 bases, and 10 bases lay between the germline ends. Germline V CDR1 and CDR2: SNHLY, FYNNEI.

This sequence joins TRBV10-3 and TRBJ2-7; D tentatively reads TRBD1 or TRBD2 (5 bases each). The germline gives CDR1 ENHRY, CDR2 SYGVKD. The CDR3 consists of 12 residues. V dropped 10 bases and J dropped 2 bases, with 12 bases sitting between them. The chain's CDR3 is CATGDPTYEQYF. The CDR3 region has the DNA TGTGCCACTGGGGACCCTACCTACGAGCAGTACTTC.

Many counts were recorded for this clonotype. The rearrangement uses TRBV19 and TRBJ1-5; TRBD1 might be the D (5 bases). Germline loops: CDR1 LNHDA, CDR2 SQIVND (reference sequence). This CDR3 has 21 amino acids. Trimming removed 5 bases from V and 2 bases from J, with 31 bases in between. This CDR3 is CASSPAGRRGPREEGNQPQHF. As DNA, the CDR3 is TGTGCCAGTAGTCCCGCTGGGAGGAGAGGGCCCAGGGAAGAGGGCAATCAGCCCCAGCATTTT.

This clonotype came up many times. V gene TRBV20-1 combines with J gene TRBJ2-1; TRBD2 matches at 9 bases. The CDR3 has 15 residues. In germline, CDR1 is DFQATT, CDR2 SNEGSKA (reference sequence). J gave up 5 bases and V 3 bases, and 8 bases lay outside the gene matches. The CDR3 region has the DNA TGCAGTGCTAGTCTAGCGGGACCACCTCACAATGAGCAGTTCTTC. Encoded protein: CSASLAGPPHNEQFF.

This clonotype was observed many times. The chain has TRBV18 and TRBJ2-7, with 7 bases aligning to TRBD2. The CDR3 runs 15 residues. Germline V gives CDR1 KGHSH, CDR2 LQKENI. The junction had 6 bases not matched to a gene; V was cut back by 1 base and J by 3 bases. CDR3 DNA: TGTGCCAGCTCACCACGTGCGGGAGTGAGCTACGAGCAGTACTTC. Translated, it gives CASSPRAGVSYEQYF. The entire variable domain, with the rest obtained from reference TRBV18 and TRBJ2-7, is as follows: NAGVMQNPRHLVRRRGQEARLRCSPMKGHSHVYWYRQLPEEGLKFMVYLQKENIIDESGMPKERFSAEFPKEGPSILRIQQVVRGDSAAYFCASSPRAGVSYEQYFGPGTRLTVT.

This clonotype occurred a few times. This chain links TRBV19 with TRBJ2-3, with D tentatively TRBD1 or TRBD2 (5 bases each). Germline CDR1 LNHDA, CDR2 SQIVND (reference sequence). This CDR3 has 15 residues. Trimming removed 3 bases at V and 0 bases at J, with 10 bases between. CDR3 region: CASSIGTESTDTQYF. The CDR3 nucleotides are TGTGCCAGTAGTATTGGGACCGAGAGCACAGATACGCAGTATTTT.

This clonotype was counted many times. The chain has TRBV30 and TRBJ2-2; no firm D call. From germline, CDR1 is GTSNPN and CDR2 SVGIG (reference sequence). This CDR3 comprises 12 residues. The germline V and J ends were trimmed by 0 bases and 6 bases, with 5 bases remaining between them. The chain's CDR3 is CAWSVRAGELFF. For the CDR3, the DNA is TGTGCCTGGAGTGTAAGAGCCGGGGAGCTGTTTTTT.

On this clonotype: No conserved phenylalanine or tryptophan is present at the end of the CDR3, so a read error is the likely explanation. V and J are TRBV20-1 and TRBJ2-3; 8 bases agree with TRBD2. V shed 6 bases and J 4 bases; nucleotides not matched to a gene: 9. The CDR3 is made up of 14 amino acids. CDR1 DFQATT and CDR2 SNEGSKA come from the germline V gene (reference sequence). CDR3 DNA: TGCAGTGCCCCTAAAGCGGGAGAAGCAGATACGCAGTATCTT. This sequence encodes CSAPKAGEADTQYL.

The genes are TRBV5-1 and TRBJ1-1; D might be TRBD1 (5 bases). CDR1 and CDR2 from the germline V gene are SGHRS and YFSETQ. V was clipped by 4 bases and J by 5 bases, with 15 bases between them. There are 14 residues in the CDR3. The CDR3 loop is CASSPTAGVTEAFF. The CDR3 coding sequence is TGCGCCAGCAGCCCGACCGCGGGGGTTACTGAAGCTTTCTTT.

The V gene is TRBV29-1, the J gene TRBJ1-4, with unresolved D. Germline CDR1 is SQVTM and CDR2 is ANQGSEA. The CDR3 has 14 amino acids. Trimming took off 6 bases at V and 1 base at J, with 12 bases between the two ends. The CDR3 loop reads CSVALGITNEKLFF. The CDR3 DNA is TGCAGCGTCGCCCTCGGGATAACTAATGAAAAACTGTTTTTT.

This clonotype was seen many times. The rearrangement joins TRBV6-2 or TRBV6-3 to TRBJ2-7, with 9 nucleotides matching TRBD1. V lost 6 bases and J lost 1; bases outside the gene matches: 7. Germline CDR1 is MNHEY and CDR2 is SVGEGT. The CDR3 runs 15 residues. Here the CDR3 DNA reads TGTGCCAGCAGCCGGACCGGGACAGGGTCCTACGAGCAGTACTTC. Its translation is CASSRTGTGSYEQYF.

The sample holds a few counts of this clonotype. The CDR3 loop reads CAKPRTSGSEQYF. DNA of the CDR3: TGCGCCAAACCTAGGACTAGCGGTAGCGAGCAGTACTTC. V is TRBV10-2 and J is TRBJ2-7; 10 nucleotides agree with TRBD2. The CDR3 consists of 13 residues. Germline-derived CDR1 and CDR2 are WSHSY and SAAADI. J gave up 6 bases and V 10 bases, and 9 bases lay outside the gene matches.

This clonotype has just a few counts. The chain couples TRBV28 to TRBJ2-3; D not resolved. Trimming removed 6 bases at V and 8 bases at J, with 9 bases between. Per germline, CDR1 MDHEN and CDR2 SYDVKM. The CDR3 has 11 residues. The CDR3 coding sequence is TGTGCCAGCAGGGGTTGGGGTACGCAGTATTTT. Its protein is CASRGWGTQYF.

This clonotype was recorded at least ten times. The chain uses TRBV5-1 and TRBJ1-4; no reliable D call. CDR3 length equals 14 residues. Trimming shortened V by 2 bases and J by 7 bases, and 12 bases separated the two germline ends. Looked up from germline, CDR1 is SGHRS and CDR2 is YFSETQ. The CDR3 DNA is TGCGCCAGCAGCTTATCAGGAGATAGTGAAAAACTGTTTTTT. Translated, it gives CASSLSGDSEKLFF.

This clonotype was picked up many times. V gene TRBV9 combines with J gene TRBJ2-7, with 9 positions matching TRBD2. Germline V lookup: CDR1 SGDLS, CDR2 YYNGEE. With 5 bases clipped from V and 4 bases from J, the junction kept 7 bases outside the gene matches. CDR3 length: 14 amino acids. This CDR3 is CASSSGLANYEQYF. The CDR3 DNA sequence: TGTGCCAGCAGTTCAGGACTAGCGAATTACGAGCAGTACTTC.

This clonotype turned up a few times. The CDR3 nucleotides read TGTGCCAGCAGTTTCGGGGCCCCTGCGGGCTCCTACAATGAGCAGTTCTTC. Its protein is CASSFGAPAGSYNEQFF. The chain couples TRBV12-3 or TRBV12-4 to TRBJ2-1; D possibly uses TRBD1 or TRBD2 (5 bases each). The CDR3 extends over 17 amino acids. Trimming stripped 3 bases from V and 0 bases from J, with 15 bases between.

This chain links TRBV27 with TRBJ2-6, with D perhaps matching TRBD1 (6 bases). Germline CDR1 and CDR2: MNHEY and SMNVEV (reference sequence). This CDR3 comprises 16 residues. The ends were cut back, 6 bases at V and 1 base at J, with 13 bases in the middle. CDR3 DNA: TGTGCCAGCAGCACAGGGATACCATCTGGGGCCAACGTCCTGACTTTC. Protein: CASSTGIPSGANVLTF.

The CDR3 here is CAISEPTRRTGELFF. In nucleotides, the CDR3 is TGTGCCATCAGTGAGCCGACCCGGAGAACCGGGGAGCTGTTTTTT. The V gene is TRBV10-3, the J gene TRBJ2-2; D remains unclear. The CDR3 has 15 residues. V gave up 2 bases and J gave up 5 bases, with 12 bases separating them. Germline V gives CDR1 ENHRY, CDR2 SYGVKD.

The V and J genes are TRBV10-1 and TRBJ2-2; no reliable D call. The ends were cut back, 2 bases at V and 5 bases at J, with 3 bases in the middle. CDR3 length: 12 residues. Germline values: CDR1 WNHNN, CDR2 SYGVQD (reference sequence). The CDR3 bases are TGCGCCAGCAGTGAGGAAACCGGGGAGCTGTTTTTT. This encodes CASSEETGELFF.

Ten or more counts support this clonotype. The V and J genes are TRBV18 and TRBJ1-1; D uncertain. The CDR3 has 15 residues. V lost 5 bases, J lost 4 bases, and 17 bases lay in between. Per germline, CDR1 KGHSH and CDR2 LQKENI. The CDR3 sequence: CASSSNLDAGTEAFF. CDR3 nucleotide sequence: TGTGCCAGCTCATCAAACCTAGACGCGGGCACTGAAGCTTTCTTT.

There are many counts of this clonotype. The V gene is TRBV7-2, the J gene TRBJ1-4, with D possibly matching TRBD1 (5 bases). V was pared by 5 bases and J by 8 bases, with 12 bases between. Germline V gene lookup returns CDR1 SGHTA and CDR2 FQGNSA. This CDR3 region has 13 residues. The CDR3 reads CASSRGVQEKLFF. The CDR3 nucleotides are TGTGCCAGCAGCAGAGGGGTTCAGGAAAAACTGTTTTTT.

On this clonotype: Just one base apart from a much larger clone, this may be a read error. CDR3 coding DNA: TGTGCCAGCAGCACACTAGCGGAGTCTTCCACAGATACGCAGTATTTT. Residues: CASSTLAESSTDTQYF. This rearrangement joins TRBV2 to TRBJ2-3, with 8 bases fitting TRBD2. The CDR3 totals 16 residues. Trimming removed 6 bases from V and 2 bases from J; junction bases left unmatched: 10. The germline CDR1 and CDR2 sequences are SNHLY and FYNNEI.

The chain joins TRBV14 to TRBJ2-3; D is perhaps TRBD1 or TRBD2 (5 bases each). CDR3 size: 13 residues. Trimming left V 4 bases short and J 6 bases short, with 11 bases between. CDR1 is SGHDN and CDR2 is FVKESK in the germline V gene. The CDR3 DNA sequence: TGTGCCAGCAGCCGAGAGTGGGGGGATACGCAGTATTTT. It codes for CASSREWGDTQYF.

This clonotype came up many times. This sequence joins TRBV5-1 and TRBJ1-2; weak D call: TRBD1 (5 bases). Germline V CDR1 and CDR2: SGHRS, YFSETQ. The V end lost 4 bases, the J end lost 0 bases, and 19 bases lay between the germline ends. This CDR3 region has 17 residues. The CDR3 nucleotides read TGCGCCAGCAGCAGCGGGGACTTCACCCCAGCTAACTATGGCTACACCTTC. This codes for CASSSGDFTPANYGYTF. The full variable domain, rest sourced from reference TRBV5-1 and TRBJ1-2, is KAGVTQTPRYLIKTRGQQVTLSCSPISGHRSVSWYQQTPGQGLQFLFEYFSETQRNKGNFPGRFSGRQFSNSRSEMNVSTLELGDSALYLCASSSGDFTPANYGYTFGSGTRLTVV.

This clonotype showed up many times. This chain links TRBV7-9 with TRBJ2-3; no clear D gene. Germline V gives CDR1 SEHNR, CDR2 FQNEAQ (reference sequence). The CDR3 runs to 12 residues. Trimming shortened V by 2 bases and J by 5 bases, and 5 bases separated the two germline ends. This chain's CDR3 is CASSLKKDTQYF. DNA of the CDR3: TGTGCCAGCAGCTTAAAGAAAGATACGCAGTATTTT. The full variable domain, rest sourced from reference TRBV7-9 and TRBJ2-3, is DTGVSQNPRHKITKRGQNVTFRCDPISEHNRLYWYRQTLGQGPEFLTYFQNEAQLEKSRLLSDRFSAERPKGSFSTLEIQRTEQGDSAMYLCASSLKKDTQYFGPGTRLTVL.

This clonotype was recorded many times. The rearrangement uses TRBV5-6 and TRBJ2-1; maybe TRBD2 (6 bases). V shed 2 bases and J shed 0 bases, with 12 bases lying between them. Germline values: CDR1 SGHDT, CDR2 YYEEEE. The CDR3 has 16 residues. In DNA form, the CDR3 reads TGTGCCAGCAGCTTCCTGGCGGGGAGCTCCTACAATGAGCAGTTCTTC. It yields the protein CASSFLAGSSYNEQFF.

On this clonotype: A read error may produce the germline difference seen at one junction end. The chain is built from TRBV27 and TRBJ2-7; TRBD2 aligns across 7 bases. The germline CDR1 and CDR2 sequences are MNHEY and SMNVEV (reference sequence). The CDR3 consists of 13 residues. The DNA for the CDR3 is TGTGTCAGCAGCCCCGGGACTACTCTCGAGCAGTACTTC. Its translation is CVSSPGTTLEQYF.